This T cell receptor beta chain originates from a study of PD-1 blockade in classical Hodgkin lymphoma. Study overall: Intravenous nivolumab at 3 mg/kg was given to patients every 2 weeks.

Study observations and caveats: By cycle point C4D1, TCR diversity had risen significantly in CD4+ cells (but not CD8+ cells). Complete responders' baseline diversity resembled that of newly diagnosed patients.

Germline V gene lookup returns CDR1 SGHTA and CDR2 FQGTGA. V lost 5 bases, J lost 10 bases, and 6 bases stayed unmatched. CDR3 size: 13 residues. This clone appeared once. The antigen is undetermined. Assay used: immunoSEQ multiplex PCR; TCRdb lists only in-frame clones, some missing. Counted here are tens of thousands of clones, under 75% occurring once; the ten biggest clones make up 0.95% to 1.5%. The time point was: cycle 4 day 1 (C4D1), after more than 5 weeks of nivolumab. In every patient, relapse followed autologous stem cell transplantation, while exposure to brentuximab vedotin differed. Negative magnetic selection isolated CD4+ T cells from thawed PBMCs. Complete response, partial response or progressive disease constituted the best responses recorded.

The chain combines TRBV7-3 with TRBJ1-1, with 11 bases that match TRBD1. The sample consisted of CD4+ T cells from blood, taken before the fourth cycle of nivolumab. The receptor comes from a human donor with classical Hodgkin lymphoma. CDR3 in DNA: TGTGCCAGCAGCCACGGACAGGGGGCGCGAGCTTTCTTT. Translation gives CASSHGQGARAFF. Complete variable domain (other parts from reference TRBV7-3 and TRBJ1-1): GAGVSQTPSNKVTEKGKYVELRCDPISGHTALYWYRQSLGQGPEFLIYFQGTGAADDSGLPNDRFFAVRPEGSVSTLKIQRTERGDSAVYLCASSHGQGARAFFGQGTRLTVV.